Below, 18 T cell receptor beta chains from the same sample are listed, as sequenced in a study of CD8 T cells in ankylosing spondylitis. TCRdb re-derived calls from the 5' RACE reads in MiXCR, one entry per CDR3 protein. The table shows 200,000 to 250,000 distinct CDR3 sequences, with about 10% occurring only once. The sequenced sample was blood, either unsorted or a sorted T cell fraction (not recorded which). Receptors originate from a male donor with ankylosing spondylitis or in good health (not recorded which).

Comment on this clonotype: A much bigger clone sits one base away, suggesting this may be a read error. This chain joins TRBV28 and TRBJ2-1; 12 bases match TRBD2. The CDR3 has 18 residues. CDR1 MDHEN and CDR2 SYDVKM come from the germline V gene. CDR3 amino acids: CASSSQTSGGESYNEQLF. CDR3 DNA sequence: TGTGCCAGCAGTTCCCAGACTAGCGGGGGAGAGTCCTACAATGAGCAGCTCTTC.

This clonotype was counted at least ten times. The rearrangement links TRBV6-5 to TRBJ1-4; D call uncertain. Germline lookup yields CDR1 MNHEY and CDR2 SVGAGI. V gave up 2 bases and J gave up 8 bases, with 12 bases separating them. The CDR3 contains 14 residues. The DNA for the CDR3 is TGTGCCAGCAGTTACCGGCCGCACACCGAAAAACTGTTTTTT. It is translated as CASSYRPHTEKLFF.

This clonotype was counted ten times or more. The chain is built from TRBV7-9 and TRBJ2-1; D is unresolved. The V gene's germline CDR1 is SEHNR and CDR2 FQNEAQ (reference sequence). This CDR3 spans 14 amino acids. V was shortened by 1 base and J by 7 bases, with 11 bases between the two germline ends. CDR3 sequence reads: CASSLVIARNEQFF. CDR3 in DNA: TGTGCCAGCAGCTTAGTGATTGCCCGAAATGAGCAGTTCTTC. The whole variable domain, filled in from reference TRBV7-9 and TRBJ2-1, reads DTGVSQNPRHKITKRGQNVTFRCDPISEHNRLYWYRQTLGQGPEFLTYFQNEAQLEKSRLLSDRFSAERPKGSFSTLEIQRTEQGDSAMYLCASSLVIARNEQFFGPGTRLTVL.

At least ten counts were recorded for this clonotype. Here the CDR3 reads CASSLPGQGFFYTF. The CDR3 bases are TGCGCCAGCAGCTTACCGGGACAGGGCTTTTTCTACACCTTC. This rearrangement joins TRBV5-1 to TRBJ1-2, with 9 bases identical to TRBD1. The junction had 9 bases not matched to a gene; V was cut back by 2 bases and J by 10 bases. This CDR3 region has 14 residues. Germline V gene sequence: CDR1 SGHRS, CDR2 YFSETQ. The whole variable domain, remainder taken from reference TRBV5-1 and TRBJ1-2, is KAGVTQTPRYLIKTRGQQVTLSCSPISGHRSVSWYQQTPGQGLQFLFEYFSETQRNKGNFPGRFSGRQFSNSRSEMNVSTLELGDSALYLCASSLPGQGFFYTFGSGTRLTVV.

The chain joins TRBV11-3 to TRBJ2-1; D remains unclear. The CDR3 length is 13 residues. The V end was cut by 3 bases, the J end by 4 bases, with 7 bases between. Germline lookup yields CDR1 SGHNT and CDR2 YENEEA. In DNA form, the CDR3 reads TGTGCCAGCAGCTTGTACCAGTACAATGAGCAGTTCTTC. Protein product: CASSLYQYNEQFF.

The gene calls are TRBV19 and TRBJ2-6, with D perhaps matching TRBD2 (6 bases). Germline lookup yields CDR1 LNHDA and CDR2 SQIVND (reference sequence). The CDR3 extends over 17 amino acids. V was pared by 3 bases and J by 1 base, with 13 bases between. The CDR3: CASSMGVGGSGANVLTF. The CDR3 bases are TGTGCCAGTAGTATGGGGGTCGGAGGGTCTGGGGCCAACGTCCTGACTTTC.

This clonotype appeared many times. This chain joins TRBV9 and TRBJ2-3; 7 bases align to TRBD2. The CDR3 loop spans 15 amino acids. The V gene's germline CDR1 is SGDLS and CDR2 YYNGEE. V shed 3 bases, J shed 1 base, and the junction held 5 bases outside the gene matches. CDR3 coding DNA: TGTGCCAGCAGCGCACTAACTAGCGGCACAGATACGCAGTATTTT. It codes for CASSALTSGTDTQYF.

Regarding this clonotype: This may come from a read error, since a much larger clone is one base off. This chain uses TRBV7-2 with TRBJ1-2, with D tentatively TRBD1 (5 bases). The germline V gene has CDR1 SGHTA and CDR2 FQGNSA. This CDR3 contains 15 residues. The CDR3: CASGLEARGDYGYTF. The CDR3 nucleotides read TGTGCCAGCGGCTTAGAGGCCCGGGGGGACTATGGCTACACCTTC.

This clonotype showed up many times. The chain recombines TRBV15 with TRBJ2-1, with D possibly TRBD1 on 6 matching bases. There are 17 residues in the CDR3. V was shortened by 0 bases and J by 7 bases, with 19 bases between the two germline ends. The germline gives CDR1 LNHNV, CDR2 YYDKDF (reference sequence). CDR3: CATSRDSSRGRGNEQFF. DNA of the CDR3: TGTGCCACCAGCAGAGATAGTAGCAGGGGACGAGGAAATGAGCAGTTCTTC.

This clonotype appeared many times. Here the CDR3 DNA reads TGTGCCAGCAGTTTAGTTGATGGTTTGGTAGCCGAAGCCAGCACAGATACGCAGTATTTT. Its translation is CASSLVDGLVAEASTDTQYF. The rearrangement links TRBV28 to TRBJ2-3; D remains unclear. The CDR3 sequence is 20 residues long. Germline V gene sequence: CDR1 MDHEN, CDR2 SYDVKM. Deletions cut 2 bases from V and 0 bases from J, with 24 bases between. Supplemented by reference TRBV28 and TRBJ2-3, the full variable domain reads DVKVTQSSRYLVKRTGEKVFLECVQDMDHENMFWYRQDPGLGLRLIYFSYDVKMKEKGDIPEGYSVSREKKERFSLILESASTNQTSMYLCASSLVDGLVAEASTDTQYFGPGTRLTVL.

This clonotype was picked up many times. The CDR3, as DNA: TGCGCCAGCAGCTTGCAGGACGGGGGGTTTTACAATGAGCAGTTCTTC. It yields the protein CASSLQDGGFYNEQFF. The rearrangement joins TRBV5-1 to TRBJ2-1; 7 positions agree with TRBD2. Germline assignment: CDR1 SGHRS and CDR2 YFSETQ. V shed 1 base, J shed 4 bases, and the junction held 8 bases outside the gene matches. The CDR3 runs to 16 residues.

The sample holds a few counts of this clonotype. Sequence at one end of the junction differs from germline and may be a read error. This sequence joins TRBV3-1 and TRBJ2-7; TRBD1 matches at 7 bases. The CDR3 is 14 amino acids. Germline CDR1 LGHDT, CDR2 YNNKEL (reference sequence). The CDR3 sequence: CASSEDRAGYEQYF. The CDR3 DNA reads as TGTGCCAGCAGCGAAGACAGGGCGGGCTACGAGCAGTACTTC.

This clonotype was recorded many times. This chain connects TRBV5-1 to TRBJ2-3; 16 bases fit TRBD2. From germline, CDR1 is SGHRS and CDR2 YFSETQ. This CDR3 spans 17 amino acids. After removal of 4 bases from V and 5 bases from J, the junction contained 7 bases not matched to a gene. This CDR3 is CASSTGTSGGAGDTQYF. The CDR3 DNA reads TGCGCCAGCAGCACCGGGACTAGCGGGGGGGCCGGAGATACGCAGTATTTT.

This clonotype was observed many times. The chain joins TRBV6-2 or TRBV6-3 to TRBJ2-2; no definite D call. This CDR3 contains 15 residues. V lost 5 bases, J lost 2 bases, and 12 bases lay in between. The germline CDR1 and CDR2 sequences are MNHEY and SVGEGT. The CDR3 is CASSLSLINTGELFF. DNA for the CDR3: TGTGCCAGCAGTCTCAGCTTGATTAACACCGGGGAGCTGTTTTTT.

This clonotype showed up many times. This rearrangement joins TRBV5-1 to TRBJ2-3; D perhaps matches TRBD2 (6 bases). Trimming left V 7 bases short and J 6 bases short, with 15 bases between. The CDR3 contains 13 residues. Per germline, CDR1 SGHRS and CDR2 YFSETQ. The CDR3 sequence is CASRASVADTQYF. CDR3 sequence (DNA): TGCGCCAGCCGGGCTAGCGTGGCGGATACGCAGTATTTT.

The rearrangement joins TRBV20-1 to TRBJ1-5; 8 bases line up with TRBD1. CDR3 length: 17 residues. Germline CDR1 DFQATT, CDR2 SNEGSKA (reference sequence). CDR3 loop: CSFRPQAGGFSNQPQHF. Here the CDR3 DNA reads TGCAGCTTTAGACCCCAGGCAGGGGGCTTTAGCAATCAGCCCCAGCATTTT.

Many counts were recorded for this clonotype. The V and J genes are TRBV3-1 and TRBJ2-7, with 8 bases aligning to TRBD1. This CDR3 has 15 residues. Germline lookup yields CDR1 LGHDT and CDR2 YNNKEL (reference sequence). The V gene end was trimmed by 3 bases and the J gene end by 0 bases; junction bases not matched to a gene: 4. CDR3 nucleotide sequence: TGTGCCAGCAGCCAGACAGGGGACAGCTCCTACGAGCAGTACTTC. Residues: CASSQTGDSSYEQYF.

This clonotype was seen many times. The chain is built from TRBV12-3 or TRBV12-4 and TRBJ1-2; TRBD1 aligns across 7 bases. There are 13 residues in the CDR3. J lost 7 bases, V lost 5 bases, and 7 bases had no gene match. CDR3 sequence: CASSPDRDRGYTF. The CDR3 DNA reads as TGTGCCAGCAGTCCCGACAGGGATCGTGGCTACACCTTC.